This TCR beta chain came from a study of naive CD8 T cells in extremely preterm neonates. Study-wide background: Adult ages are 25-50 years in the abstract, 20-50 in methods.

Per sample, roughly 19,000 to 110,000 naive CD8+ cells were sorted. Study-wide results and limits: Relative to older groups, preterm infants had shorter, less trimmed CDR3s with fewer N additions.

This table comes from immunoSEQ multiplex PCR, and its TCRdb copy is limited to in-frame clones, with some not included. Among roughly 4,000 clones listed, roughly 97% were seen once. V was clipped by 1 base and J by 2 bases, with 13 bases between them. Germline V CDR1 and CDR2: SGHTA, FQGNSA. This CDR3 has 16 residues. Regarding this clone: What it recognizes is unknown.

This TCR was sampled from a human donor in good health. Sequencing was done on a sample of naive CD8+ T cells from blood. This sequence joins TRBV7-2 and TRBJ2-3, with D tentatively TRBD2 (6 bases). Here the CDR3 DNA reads TGTGCCAGCAGCTTAGTATCAACGGGGGTCACAGATACGCAGTATTTT. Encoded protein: CASSLVSTGVTDTQYF. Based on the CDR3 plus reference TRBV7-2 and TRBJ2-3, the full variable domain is GAGVSQSPSNKVTEKGKDVELRCDPISGHTALYWYRQSLGQGLEFLIYFQGNSAPDKSGLPSDRFSAERTGGSVSTLTIQRTQQEDSAVYLCASSLVSTGVTDTQYFGPGTRLTVL.